The rows below give T cell receptor beta chains drawn from one sample of a study of identical twins. TCRdb re-analysed the 5' RACE reads in MiXCR, keeping a single row per CDR3 protein. In the table there are 300,000 to 400,000 distinct CDR3 sequences, 9% of which are singletons. Input material: naive T cells sorted from blood. Receptors were obtained from a woman between 50 and 59 years old in good health. CDR3s include the opening cysteine and the closing phenylalanine or tryptophan. The D gene is left open where the match is weak. Clone size is given for some rows only: seen once, a few or many times, or a class if the clone is expanded.

>TRBV2|TRBJ2-3|few|14|.
CATFLAASTDTQYF
TGTGCCACCTTCTTGGCGGCTAGCACAGATACGCAGTATTTT
>TRBV30|TRBJ2-7|many|14|.
CAWSAVAVFYEQYF
TGTGCCTGGAGTGCTGTAGCGGTTTTCTACGAGCAGTACTTC
>TRBV20-1|TRBJ1-4|few|19|TRBD1
CSARDKGGQGRLIDEKLFF
TGCAGTGCTAGAGATAAAGGAGGACAGGGTAGGCTGATCGATGAAAAACTGTTTTTT
>TRBV5-1|TRBJ2-5|.|15|.
CASSSGPRRLETQYF
TGCGCCAGCAGCTCGGGACCAAGGCGTCTAGAGACCCAGTACTTC
>TRBV12-3/TRBV12-4|TRBJ2-7|many|13|TRBD1
CASSLLDRGLQYF
TGTGCCAGCAGTCTATTGGACAGGGGGCTTCAGTACTTC
>TRBV15|TRBJ1-3|few|16|.
CATSRDASHQGNTIYF
TGTGCCACCAGCAGAGACGCTAGTCACCAGGGAAACACCATATATTTT
>TRBV12-3/TRBV12-4|TRBJ2-1|.|15|TRBD2
CASTLAGGGYNEQFF
TGTGCCAGCACTCTAGCGGGAGGGGGATACAATGAGCAGTTCTTC
>TRBV7-6|TRBJ2-7|few|14|TRBD2
CASSSSGSLGEQYF
TGTGCCAGCAGCTCTAGCGGGAGTCTGGGAGAGCAGTACTTC
>TRBV20-1|TRBJ1-5|.|13|.
CSAQGSGSQPQHF
TGCAGTGCCCAGGGGTCGGGTTCTCAGCCCCAGCATTTT
>TRBV15|TRBJ2-7|.|15|.
CATSREWVISYEQYF
TGTGCCACCAGCAGAGAGTGGGTTATCTCCTACGAGCAGTACTTC
>TRBV11-3|TRBJ2-7|.|15|TRBD2
CASSKGLAGTYEQYF
TGTGCCAGCAGCAAAGGACTAGCGGGGACCTACGAGCAGTACTTC
>TRBV12-3/TRBV12-4|TRBJ2-1|many|15|.
CASSLSLPTAHEQFF
TGTGCCAGCAGTTTAAGCCTACCCACGGCCCATGAGCAGTTCTTC
>TRBV5-1|TRBJ2-7|.|12|.
CASSEGTGGQYF
TGCGCCAGCAGCGAAGGAACCGGTGGGCAGTACTTC
>TRBV25-1|TRBJ2-7|.|13|.
CASSEGRTYEQYF
TGTGCCAGCAGTGAGGGACGGACCTACGAGCAGTACTTC
>TRBV5-5|TRBJ2-2|.|15|.
CASSPNAVNTGELFF
TGTGCCAGCAGTCCGAACGCGGTTAACACCGGGGAGCTGTTTTTT
>TRBV4-1|TRBJ1-1|.|14|.
CASSQDVPTGISFF
TGCGCCAGCAGCCAAGATGTACCGACAGGAATTTCTTTCTTT
>TRBV7-8|TRBJ2-1|few|16|.
CASSLVGAYSYNEQFF
TGTGCCAGCAGCTTAGTGGGGGCATACTCCTACAATGAGCAGTTCTTC
>TRBV4-1|TRBJ2-1|.|14|.
CASSHGGEYNEQFF
TGCGCCAGCAGCCACGGTGGAGAGTACAATGAGCAGTTCTTC
>TRBV19|TRBJ2-3|few|15|TRBD2
CASRASSGRTDTQYF
TGTGCCAGTAGAGCCTCTAGCGGGAGGACAGATACGCAGTATTTT
>TRBV7-8|TRBJ1-4|.|16|.
CASSQTGLGTNEKLFF
TGTGCCAGCAGCCAAACAGGGCTAGGCACTAATGAAAAACTGTTTTTT
>TRBV5-1|TRBJ2-1|few|16|.
CASGLEGLGSYNEQFF
TGCGCCAGCGGCCTAGAGGGACTCGGCTCCTACAATGAGCAGTTCTTC
>TRBV20-1|TRBJ2-1|.|14|.
CSAREEGVLNEQFF
TGCAGTGCTAGAGAGGAGGGCGTCCTCAATGAGCAGTTCTTC
>TRBV11-2|TRBJ2-3|few|15|.
CASSLEAVSTDTQYF
TGTGCCAGCAGCTTAGAGGCGGTTAGCACAGATACGCAGTATTTT
>TRBV20-1|TRBJ2-3|.|16|TRBD2
CSARSLSSGRTDTQYF
TGCAGTGCTAGATCCCTCTCTAGCGGGAGGACAGATACGCAGTATTTT
>TRBV12-5|TRBJ1-4|many|12|.
CASGRTYEKLFF
TGTGCTAGTGGTCGCACATATGAAAAACTGTTTTTT
>TRBV11-3|TRBJ2-2|.|17|.
CASSLNQETGTTGELFF
TGTGCCAGCAGCTTAAATCAGGAGACAGGCACCACCGGGGAGCTGTTTTTT
>TRBV30|TRBJ2-6|.|15|.
CAWSSALGGANVLTF
TGTGCCTGGAGTTCAGCCCTCGGTGGGGCCAACGTCCTGACTTTC
>TRBV25-1|TRBJ1-2|.|12|.
CASSANMRGYTF
TGTGCCAGCAGTGCCAACATGCGGGGCTACACCTTC
>TRBV3-1|TRBJ1-1|few|14|TRBD1
CASSPGGWNTEAFF
TGTGCCAGCAGCCCAGGGGGCTGGAACACTGAAGCTTTCTTT
>TRBV4-1|TRBJ2-5|.|16|TRBD1
CASSQGVGQGKETQYF
TGCGCCAGCAGCCAAGGGGTGGGACAGGGGAAGGAGACCCAGTACTTC
>TRBV3-1|TRBJ2-1|few|17|TRBD2
CASSQEMGLAGDNEQFF
TGTGCCAGCAGCCAAGAAATGGGACTAGCGGGAGACAATGAGCAGTTCTTC
>TRBV20-1|TRBJ2-1|.|14|.
CSARDGPGYNEQFF
TGCAGTGCTAGAGATGGACCGGGCTACAATGAGCAGTTCTTC
>TRBV12-3/TRBV12-4|TRBJ1-2|.|14|TRBD1
CASRPQGVYYGYTF
TGTGCCAGCCGTCCACAGGGGGTCTACTATGGCTACACCTTC
>TRBV11-2|TRBJ2-2|many|15|.
CASSSGRVYTGELFF
TGTGCCAGCAGCTCCGGAAGGGTTTACACCGGGGAGCTGTTTTTT
>TRBV12-3/TRBV12-4|TRBJ2-1|many|14|.
CASIQEALGNEQFF
TGTGCCAGCATCCAGGAGGCATTGGGTAATGAGCAGTTCTTC
>TRBV2|TRBJ2-1|.|11|TRBD2
CASGRGQGQFF
TGTGCCAGCGGGAGGGGTCAGGGCCAGTTCTTC
>TRBV20-1|TRBJ1-5|few|13|TRBD1
CSASTGGFQPQHF
TGCAGTGCTAGCACAGGGGGATTTCAGCCCCAGCATTTT
>TRBV24-1|TRBJ1-5|.|13|.
CATSDLSGTPQHF
TGTGCCACCAGTGATTTGTCCGGGACGCCCCAGCATTTT
>TRBV7-2|TRBJ1-5|many|12|.
CASSFYGQPQHF
TGTGCCAGCAGCTTTTATGGTCAGCCCCAGCATTTT
>TRBV4-1|TRBJ2-2|.|16|TRBD1
CASRHATGGNIGELFF
TGCGCCAGCAGGCACGCGACAGGGGGTAACATCGGGGAGCTGTTTTTT
>TRBV27|TRBJ2-7|few|15|.
CASSPTQTLPYEQYF
TGTGCCAGCAGTCCAACCCAGACCCTTCCCTACGAGCAGTACTTC
>TRBV9|TRBJ2-3|few|16|.
CASSVDGPGSTDTQYF
TGTGCCAGCAGCGTAGATGGTCCAGGGAGCACAGATACGCAGTATTTT
>TRBV20-1|TRBJ2-3|many|14|TRBD2
CSARRAGGTDTQYF
TGCAGTGCACGACGCGCGGGAGGGACAGATACGCAGTATTTT
>TRBV19|TRBJ2-4|.|15|.
CASTNRQGSKNIQYF
TGTGCCAGTACCAATCGCCAGGGAAGCAAAAACATTCAGTACTTC
>TRBV29-1|TRBJ1-1|.|14|TRBD1
CSVERGDRGPEAFF
TGCAGCGTTGAGAGGGGGGACAGGGGCCCTGAAGCTTTCTTT
>TRBV12-3/TRBV12-4|TRBJ2-7|many|14|TRBD2
CASSLTSGYYEQYF
TGTGCCAGCAGTTTGACTAGCGGATACTACGAGCAGTACTTC
>TRBV5-1|TRBJ2-1|many|14|.
CASSLSPPLNEQFF
TGCGCCAGCAGCTTGAGTCCTCCCCTCAATGAGCAGTTCTTC
>TRBV5-1|TRBJ1-1|.|13|.
CASRIIRDTEAFF
TGCGCCAGCAGAATCATAAGGGACACTGAAGCTTTCTTT
>TRBV30|TRBJ2-1|.|17|TRBD2
CASHTSGTGIRSNEQFF
TGTGCCTCGCACACTAGCGGGACGGGAATCCGAAGCAATGAGCAGTTCTTC
>TRBV20-1|TRBJ2-3|few|15|.
CSANQPGLRTDTQYF
TGCAGTGCCAATCAACCCGGGCTTCGCACAGATACGCAGTATTTT
>TRBV24-1|TRBJ2-1|few|19|TRBD2
CATSDFPAGGQSSYNEQFF
TGTGCCACCAGTGATTTCCCAGCGGGAGGACAGAGCTCCTACAATGAGCAGTTCTTC